The clone carrying this T cell receptor beta chain was seen once. This sample is drawn from a study of T cell responses to AZD1222 COVID-19 vaccine. Trimming cost V 0 bases and J 5 bases, with 13 bases left between them. Germline V CDR1 and CDR2: SQVTM, ANQGSEA. CDR3 size: 14 residues. Sequencing was performed with immunoSEQ multiplex PCR; in TCRdb, only in-frame clones are kept and a portion is missing. The sample yields 80,000 to 100,000 clones, about 86% seen once. The V gene is TRBV29-1, the J gene TRBJ2-5; D could derive from TRBD1 or TRBD2 (5 bases each). The receptor was derived from an adult in good health. This sample comprised peripheral blood, obtained on day 0 of MenACWY control vaccination. CDR3 nucleotides: TGCAGCGTTGAAGAGGGACCGCCCGGGGAGACCCAGTACTTC. Translating gives CSVEEGPPGETQYF.